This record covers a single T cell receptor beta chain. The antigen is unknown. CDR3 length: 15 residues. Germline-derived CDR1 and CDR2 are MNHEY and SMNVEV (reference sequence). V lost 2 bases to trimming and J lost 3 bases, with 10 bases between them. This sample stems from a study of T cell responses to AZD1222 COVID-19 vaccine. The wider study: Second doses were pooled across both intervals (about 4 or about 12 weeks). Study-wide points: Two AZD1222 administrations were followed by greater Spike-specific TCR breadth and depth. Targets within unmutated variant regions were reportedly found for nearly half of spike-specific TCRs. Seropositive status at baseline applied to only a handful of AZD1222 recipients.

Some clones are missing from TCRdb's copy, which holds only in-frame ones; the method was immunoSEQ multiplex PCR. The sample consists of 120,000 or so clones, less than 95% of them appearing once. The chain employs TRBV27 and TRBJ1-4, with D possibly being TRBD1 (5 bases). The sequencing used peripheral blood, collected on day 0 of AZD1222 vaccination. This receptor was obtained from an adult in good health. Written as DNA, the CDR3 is TGTGCCAGCAGTTTAAACAGGCCCTCTAATGAAAAACTGTTTTTT. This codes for CASSLNRPSNEKLFF.